The 13 T cell receptor beta chains below come from one sample, sequenced in a study of molecular identifiers for immune sequencing clone quantification. MiXCR, run by TCRdb on the PCR reads, gives a single entry per CDR3 protein. Among under 600,000 distinct CDR3 sequences listed, roughly a fifth were seen once. The sample was naive CD8+ T cells from blood, with Jurkat cell RNA spiked in. Subset defined: FACS-sorted CD8+CD4-CCR7+CD45RA+ naive T cells. The receptors originated from a human donor in good health. Some libraries in this study had Jurkat cell RNA spiked in.

This clonotype was counted only a few times. The chain joins TRBV6-5 to TRBJ1-4; 7 bases map to TRBD1. CDR1 and CDR2 (germline): MNHEY, SVGAGI. The V and J ends lost 4 bases and 8 bases, in that order; junction bases with no gene match: 10. The CDR3 extends over 15 amino acids. CDR3 nucleotide sequence: TGTGCCAGCAGTTCCTACAGGGGTAGTTACGAAAAACTGTTTTTT. Amino acids: CASSSYRGSYEKLFF.

The chain recombines TRBV27 with TRBJ1-1; D is unresolved. This CDR3 region has 13 residues. In germline, CDR1 is MNHEY, CDR2 SMNVEV (reference sequence). V was shortened by 3 bases and J by 4 bases, with 9 bases between the two germline ends. The CDR3 DNA reads as TGTGCCAGCAGTTTTCAAGTGGGCACTGAAGCTTTCTTT. Its translation: CASSFQVGTEAFF.

This clonotype appeared a few times. This rearrangement joins TRBV10-2 to TRBJ2-5; D may be TRBD1 or TRBD2 (6 bases each). Between the trimmed V and J ends, which lost 3 bases and 5 bases, there was a span of 13 bases. Per germline, CDR1 WSHSY and CDR2 SAAADI. This CDR3 spans 14 amino acids. In DNA form, the CDR3 reads TGCGCCAGCAGTGATCGGGGGCCCGGTGAGACCCAGTACTTC. It codes for CASSDRGPGETQYF.

This clonotype has ten or more counts. This chain uses TRBV20-1 with TRBJ2-7; 9 nucleotides line up with TRBD1. This CDR3 contains 12 residues. Germline V gene lookup returns CDR1 DFQATT and CDR2 SNEGSKA (reference sequence). The V gene end was trimmed by 6 bases and the J gene end by 5 bases; junction bases not matched to a gene: 5. In DNA form, the CDR3 reads TGCAGTGCCCCGGGACAGGGCGACGAGCAGTACTTC. Encoded protein: CSAPGQGDEQYF.

Details on this clonotype: This may arise from a read error, as a much more abundant clone is one base away. The CDR3, as DNA: TGTGCCAGTAGTAGGGGTTCGAACACCGGGGAGCTGTGTTTT. Translation: CASSRGSNTGELCF. The rearrangement links TRBV19 to TRBJ2-2; possibly TRBD2 for D (5 bases). Germline values: CDR1 LNHDA, CDR2 SQIVND (reference sequence). This CDR3 is built from 14 residues.

This CDR3 reads CASSQGTSDTQYF. The DNA of the CDR3 is TGTGCCAGCAGCCAAGGGACATCGGATACGCAGTATTTT. The chain links TRBV3-1 to TRBJ2-3; maybe TRBD1 (5 bases). V was trimmed by 1 base and J by 6 bases, leaving 8 bases between them. The germline V gene has CDR1 LGHDT and CDR2 YNNKEL (reference sequence). CDR3 length equals 13 residues.

The chain combines TRBV12-3 or TRBV12-4 with TRBJ2-7, with a tentative D call TRBD2 (5 bases). There are 15 residues in the CDR3. Trimming left V 6 bases short and J 4 bases short, with 19 bases between. The CDR3: CASSYPSGVVYEQYF. The CDR3 region has the DNA TGTGCCAGCAGCTACCCGTCCGGGGTCGTATACGAGCAGTACTTC.

The chain recombines TRBV5-8 with TRBJ1-1; D is uncertain. Trimming stripped 4 bases from V and 3 bases from J, with 19 bases between. In germline, CDR1 is SGHTS, CDR2 YDEGEE. This CDR3 is 16 amino acids long. The CDR3 spells CASSHPWEGQDTEAFF. The CDR3 DNA reads as TGTGCCAGCAGCCACCCGTGGGAGGGTCAGGACACTGAAGCTTTCTTT.

This clonotype was seen at least ten times. The chain is built from TRBV7-9 and TRBJ2-5; D unclear. Per the germline V gene, CDR1 is SEHNR and CDR2 is FQNEAQ (reference sequence). V lost 7 bases and J 3 bases, leaving 15 bases between the germline ends. The CDR3 totals 14 residues. In nucleotides, the CDR3 is TGTGCCAGCACCAAATACCAGGCCGAAGAGACCCAGTACTTC. This translates into CASTKYQAEETQYF.

In this sample, this clonotype turned up many times. The DNA of the CDR3 is TGCGCCAGCAGTCACGGGTCTAGCGGGGGGGCAGATACGCAGTATTTT. It codes for CASSHGSSGGADTQYF. The rearrangement links TRBV4-3 to TRBJ2-3; 12 bases map to TRBD2. The J segment lost 4 bases and the V segment lost 6 bases, leaving 8 bases of the junction unmatched. This CDR3 is built from 16 residues. Germline CDR1 and CDR2: LGHNA and YSLEER.

This clonotype has at least ten counts. The V call is TRBV7-9, the J call TRBJ1-1; D gene ambiguous. Deletions cut 6 bases from V and 1 base from J, with 9 bases between. The length of the CDR3 is 13 residues. CDR1 is SEHNR, CDR2 FQNEAQ, per germline (reference sequence). The CDR3 sequence is CASSFSENTEAFF. CDR3 in DNA: TGTGCCAGCAGTTTTTCTGAGAACACTGAAGCTTTCTTT.

The genes are TRBV12-3 or TRBV12-4 and TRBJ2-2; D perhaps matches TRBD2 (5 bases). V lost 6 bases, J lost 5 bases, and 19 bases lay in between. This CDR3 spans 16 amino acids. For the CDR3, the DNA is TGTGCCAGCAGCCCACATCCCCCGGGGAGAACCGGGGAGCTGTTTTTT. It yields the protein CASSPHPPGRTGELFF.

This clonotype showed up many times. This chain links TRBV4-3 with TRBJ1-6, with D possibly matching TRBD1 (6 bases). This CDR3 comprises 17 residues. The germline CDR1 and CDR2 sequences are LGHNA and YSLEER. Trimming stripped 0 bases from V and 0 bases from J, with 9 bases between. CDR3 bases: TGCGCCAGCAGCCAAGAAACAGGGAGCTCCTATAATTCACCCCTCCACTTT. This encodes CASSQETGSSYNSPLHF.